These 9 T cell receptor beta chains share one sample of origin, sequenced in a study of T cells in Graves' hyperthyroidism and ophthalmopathy. There were TCR beta CDR3 regions amplified from RNA transcripts. The TCR CDR3 first-round RT-PCR relied on the HTBI primer set. TCRdb called the multiplex PCR reads again in MiXCR, with one record for every CDR3 protein. The data show about 360,000 distinct CDR3 sequences, approximately 13% seen once. Sequenced input: blood. These receptor sequences come from a woman aged 18-29 years with Graves' hyperthyroidism.

V and J are TRBV4-2 and TRBJ1-5; TRBD1 matches at 7 bases. Germline lookup yields CDR1 LGHNA and CDR2 YNFKEQ. The CDR3 spans 16 residues. V lost 0 bases to trimming and J lost 5 bases; unmatched junction nucleotides: 7. The CDR3 bases are TGTGCCAGCAGCCAAGAACAGGGACAGTCGTATCAGCCCCAGCATTTT. Amino acid sequence: CASSQEQGQSYQPQHF.

This clonotype was counted at least ten times. The chain has TRBV15 and TRBJ2-7; TRBD2 aligns across 13 bases. The CDR3 length is 19 residues. Trimming took 4 bases from V and 6 from J; bases not matched to a gene: 18. Germline V gene data show CDR1 as LNHNV and CDR2 as YYDKDF (reference sequence). The CDR3 DNA sequence: TGTGCCACCAGCACCTCCGTCGGTTATACTAGCGGGGGGGCGGGCGAGCAGTACTTC. It codes for CATSTSVGYTSGGAGEQYF. Variable domain in full (rest from reference TRBV15 and TRBJ2-7): DAMVIQNPRYQVTQFGKPVTLSCSQTLNHNVMYWYQQKSSQAPKLLFHYYDKDFNNEADTPDNFQSRRPNTSFCFLDIRSPGLGDTAMYLCATSTSVGYTSGGAGEQYFGPGTRLTVT.

Ten or more counts support this clonotype. CDR3 loop: CASSLRREDSYEQYF. CDR3 bases: TGTGCCAGCAGTTTAAGGCGGGAGGATTCCTACGAGCAGTACTTC. V usage is TRBV12-3 or TRBV12-4 and J usage is TRBJ2-7, with TRBD2 identical over 8 bases. V shed 2 bases and J 1 base; nucleotides not matched to a gene: 4. The CDR3 covers 15 residues.

At least ten counts were recorded for this clonotype. This rearrangement joins TRBV28 to TRBJ2-2; no clear D gene. Looked up from germline, CDR1 is MDHEN and CDR2 is SYDVKM. CDR3 length equals 15 residues. V was shortened by 6 bases and J by 6 bases, with 17 bases between the two germline ends. The CDR3 coding sequence is TGTGCCAGCAGCCCCTCTAGTGGGGTCGCCGGGGAGCTGTTTTTT. It translates to CASSPSSGVAGELFF.

V gene TRBV18 combines with J gene TRBJ2-6, with D unresolved. Trimming removed 1 base at V and 0 bases at J, with 10 bases between. The CDR3 extends over 17 amino acids. Per the germline V gene, CDR1 is KGHSH and CDR2 is LQKENI. CDR3 in amino acids: CASSPLSLPSGANVLTF. The CDR3 bases are TGTGCCAGCTCACCACTCTCGCTTCCCTCTGGGGCCAACGTCCTGACTTTC.

Comment on this clonotype: A much larger clone differs by one base, so this may be a read error. This chain links TRBV7-9 with TRBJ2-3; tentatively, D is TRBD2 (6 bases). The CDR3 has 14 residues. Germline V gene data show CDR1 as SEHNR and CDR2 as FQNEAQ (reference sequence). The CDR3 reads CASSSEGTTDAQYF. The CDR3 nucleotides are TGTGCCAGCAGCTCGGAGGGGACGACAGATGCGCAGTATTTT.

The chain employs TRBV9 and TRBJ2-7, with 8 bases identical to TRBD2. Germline-derived CDR1 and CDR2 are SGDLS and YYNGEE. The CDR3 runs 14 residues. V shed 1 base and J 5 bases; nucleotides not matched to a gene: 5. CDR3 nucleotide sequence: TGTGCCAGCAGCGTAAACCGGGAGGGCCACGAGCAGTACTTC. This encodes CASSVNREGHEQYF.

J is TRBJ2-5 and V is TRBV20-1; no firm D call. The CDR3 is 12 residues long. V gave up 7 bases and J gave up 2 bases, with 11 bases separating them. Germline V gene data show CDR1 as DFQATT and CDR2 as SNEGSKA (reference sequence). This chain's CDR3 is CSGVGKQETQYF. The CDR3 bases are TGCAGTGGAGTCGGAAAGCAAGAGACCCAGTACTTC.

Many counts were recorded for this clonotype. This sequence joins TRBV2 and TRBJ2-1; D ambiguous. In germline, CDR1 is SNHLY, CDR2 FYNNEI. The germline V and J ends were trimmed by 2 bases and 4 bases, with 12 bases remaining between them. The CDR3 covers 15 residues. CDR3 DNA: TGTGCCAGCAGTGAATTTGACACGCAGTACAATGAGCAGTTCTTC. Translating it yields CASSEFDTQYNEQFF.